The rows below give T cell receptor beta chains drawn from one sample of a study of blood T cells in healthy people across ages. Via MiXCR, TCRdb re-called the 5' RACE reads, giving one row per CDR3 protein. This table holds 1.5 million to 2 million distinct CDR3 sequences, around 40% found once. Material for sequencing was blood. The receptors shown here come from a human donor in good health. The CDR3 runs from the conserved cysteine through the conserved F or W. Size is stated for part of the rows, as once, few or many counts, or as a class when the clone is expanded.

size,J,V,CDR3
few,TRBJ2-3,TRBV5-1,CASSYNSLDTQYF
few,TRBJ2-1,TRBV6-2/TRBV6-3,CASTNLYYYSDRGNLNEQFF
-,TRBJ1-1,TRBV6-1,CASRQGQLIMNTEAFF
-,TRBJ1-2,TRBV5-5,CASSPDPTGQGAYHGYTF
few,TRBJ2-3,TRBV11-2,CASSNRLSGRGTDTQYF
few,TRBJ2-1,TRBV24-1,CATSGGGRPYNEQFF
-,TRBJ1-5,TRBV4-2,CASSQGTRAQPQHF
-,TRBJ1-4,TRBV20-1,CSASLPGQGLTNEKLFF
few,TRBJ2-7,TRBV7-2,CASSFSGGADEQYF
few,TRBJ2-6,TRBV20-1,CSAHGTFNAGANVLTF
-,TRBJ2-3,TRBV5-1,CASSLSHLDTQYF
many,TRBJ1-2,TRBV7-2,CASSFLTQGPRYGYTF
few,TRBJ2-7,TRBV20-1,CSALDGAYEQYF
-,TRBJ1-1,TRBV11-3,CASSLRSQGGDTEAFF
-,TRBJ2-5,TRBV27,CASSTPGPQETQYF
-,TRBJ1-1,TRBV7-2,CASSLEGTGGAFF
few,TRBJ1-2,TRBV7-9,CASSWETYGGYTF
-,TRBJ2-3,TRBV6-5,CASSPLTSGDPNTDTQYF
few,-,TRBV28,CASNTPSGTGVGKTQYF
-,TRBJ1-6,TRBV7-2,CASSLGRDRGHSSYNSPLHF
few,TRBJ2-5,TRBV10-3,CAIGQGPGETQYF
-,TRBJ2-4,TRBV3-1,CASSQESGTGSDF
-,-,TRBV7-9,CASSLGRHGETQYF
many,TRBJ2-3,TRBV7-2,CASSPSRGTDTQYF
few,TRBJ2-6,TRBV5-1,CASSLEWPGLSGANVLTF
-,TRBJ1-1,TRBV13,CASSPGQGRDAFF
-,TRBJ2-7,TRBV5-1,CASSLYGQQQSYEQYF
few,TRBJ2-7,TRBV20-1,CSAQPSGGYREQYF
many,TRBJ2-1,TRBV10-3,CAISESNEQFF
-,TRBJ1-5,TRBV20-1,CSARRGPYSNQPQHF
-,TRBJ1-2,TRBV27,CASKQGGVHGYTF
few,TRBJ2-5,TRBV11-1,CASSAGAWQTQYF
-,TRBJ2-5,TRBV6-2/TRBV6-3,CASSYVGDLETQYF
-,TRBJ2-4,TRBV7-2,CASSFDRESQYF
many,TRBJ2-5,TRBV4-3,CASSQGLAETQYF
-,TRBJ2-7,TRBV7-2,CASSFTVDGYEQYF
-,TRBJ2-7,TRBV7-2,CASSLVGLGTPSYEQYF
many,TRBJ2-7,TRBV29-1,CSVEVSSYEQYF
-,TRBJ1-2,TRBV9,CASSVGFWRGYTF
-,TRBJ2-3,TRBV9,CASSVDVPGDTQYF
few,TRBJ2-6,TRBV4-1,CASSPSRRISGANVLTF
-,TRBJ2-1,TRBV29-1,CSVVKAWGEQFF
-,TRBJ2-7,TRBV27,CASSCGLRAYEQYF
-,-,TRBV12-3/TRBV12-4,CASSPPRDTLTDEQYF
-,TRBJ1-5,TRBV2,CASSELQGAGNQPQHF
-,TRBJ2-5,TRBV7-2,CASGLSGGGGKQETQYF
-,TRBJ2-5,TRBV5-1,CASSLGWGHEYF
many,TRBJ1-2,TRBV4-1,CASSQEALNYGYTF
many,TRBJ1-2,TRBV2,CASRGYGYTF
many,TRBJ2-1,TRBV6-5,CASRKSGGQGNEQFF
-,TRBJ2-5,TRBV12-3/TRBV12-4,CASSQASSETQYF
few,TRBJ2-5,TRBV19,CASSRDRELQETQYF
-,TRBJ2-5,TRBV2,CASSDRGLIQETQYF
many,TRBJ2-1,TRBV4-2,CASSPGTGIDEQFF
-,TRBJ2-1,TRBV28,CASSSPGGLDEQFF
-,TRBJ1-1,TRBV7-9,CASSLLRTFTEAFF
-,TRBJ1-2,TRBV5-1,CASTTTGPPYGYTF
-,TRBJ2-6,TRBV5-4,CASSLPGAAISGANVLTF
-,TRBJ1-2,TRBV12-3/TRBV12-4,CASSLALGGWNGYTF
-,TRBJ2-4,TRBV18,CASSLAGTVAKNIQYF